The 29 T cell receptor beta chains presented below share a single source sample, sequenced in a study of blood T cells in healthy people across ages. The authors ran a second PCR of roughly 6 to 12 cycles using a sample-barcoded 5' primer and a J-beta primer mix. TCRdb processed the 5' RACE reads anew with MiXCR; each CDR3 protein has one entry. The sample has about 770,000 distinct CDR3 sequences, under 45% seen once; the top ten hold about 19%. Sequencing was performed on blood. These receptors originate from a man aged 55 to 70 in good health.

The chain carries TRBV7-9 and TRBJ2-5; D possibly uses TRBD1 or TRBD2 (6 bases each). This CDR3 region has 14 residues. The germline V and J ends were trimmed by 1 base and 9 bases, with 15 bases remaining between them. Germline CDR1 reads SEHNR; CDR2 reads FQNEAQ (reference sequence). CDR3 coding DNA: TGTGCCAGCAGCTTAGTAGGGCCGGAGGGGGCCCAGTACTTC. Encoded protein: CASSLVGPEGAQYF.

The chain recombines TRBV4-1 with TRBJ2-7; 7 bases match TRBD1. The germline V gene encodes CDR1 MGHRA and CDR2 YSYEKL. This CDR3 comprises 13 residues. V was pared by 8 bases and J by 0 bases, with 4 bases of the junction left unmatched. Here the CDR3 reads CASSDRVSYEQYF. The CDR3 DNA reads TGCGCCAGCTCAGACAGGGTCTCCTACGAGCAGTACTTC.

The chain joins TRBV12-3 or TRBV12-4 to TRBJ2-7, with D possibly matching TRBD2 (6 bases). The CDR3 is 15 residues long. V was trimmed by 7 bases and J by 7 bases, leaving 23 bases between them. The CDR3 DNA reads TGTGCCAGCACCCCCTCGGGGGTCCGGTCGGGAGAGCAGTACTTC. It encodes CASTPSGVRSGEQYF.

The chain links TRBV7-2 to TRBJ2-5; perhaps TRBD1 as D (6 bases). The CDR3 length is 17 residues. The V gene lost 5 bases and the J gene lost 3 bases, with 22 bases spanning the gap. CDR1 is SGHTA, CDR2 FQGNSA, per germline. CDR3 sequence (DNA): TGTGCCAGCAGCCGTCCTACAGGGACCTCTACAAAAGAGACCCAGTACTTC. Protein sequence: CASSRPTGTSTKETQYF.

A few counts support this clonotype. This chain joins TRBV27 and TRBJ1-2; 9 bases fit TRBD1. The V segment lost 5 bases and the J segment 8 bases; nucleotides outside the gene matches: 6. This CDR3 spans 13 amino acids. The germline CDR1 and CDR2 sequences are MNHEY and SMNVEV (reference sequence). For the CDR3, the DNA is TGTGCCAGCAGTACACAGGGGGCTTGGGGCTACACCTTC. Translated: CASSTQGAWGYTF.

In nucleotides, the CDR3 is TGCAGTGCCCAGCCTCCAGGGGGAAACGAGCAGTACTTC. Protein product: CSAQPPGGNEQYF. The chain uses TRBV20-1 and TRBJ2-7; TRBD1 agrees at 7 bases. This CDR3 region has 13 residues. CDR1 is DFQATT, CDR2 SNEGSKA, per germline (reference sequence). V dropped 6 bases and J dropped 5; count of bases not matched to a gene: 10.

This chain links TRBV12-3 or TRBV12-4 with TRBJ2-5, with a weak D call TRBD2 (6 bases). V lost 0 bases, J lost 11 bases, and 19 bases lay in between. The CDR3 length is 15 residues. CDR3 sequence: CASSLAGGSDNEQYF. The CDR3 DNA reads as TGTGCCAGCAGTTTAGCCGGGGGAAGCGACAATGAGCAGTACTTC.

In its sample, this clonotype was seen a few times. CDR3 bases: TGCAGCCTGAGGGGAATGGGGCAAGAGACCCAGTACTTC. This encodes CSLRGMGQETQYF. The chain uses TRBV29-1 and TRBJ2-5; D could derive from TRBD1 or TRBD2 (5 bases each). The CDR3 is made up of 13 amino acids. Germline CDR1 reads SQVTM; CDR2 reads ANQGSEA. V dropped 8 bases and J dropped 2 bases, with 15 bases sitting between them.

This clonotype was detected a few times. The CDR3 is CASSQDSGSTQQYF. CDR3 nucleotide sequence: TGCGCCAGCAGCCAAGACTCTGGCTCTACGCAGCAGTACTTC. V usage is TRBV4-3 and J usage is TRBJ2-4; no definite D call. The CDR3 sequence is 14 residues long. V was trimmed by 0 bases and J by 13 bases, leaving 16 bases between them. Per germline, CDR1 LGHNA and CDR2 YSLEER.

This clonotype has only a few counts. The CDR3 coding sequence is TGTGCCAGCAGGGACGGGACATCGGAGACCCAGTACTTC. Translating it yields CASRDGTSETQYF. The V and J genes are TRBV2 and TRBJ2-5, with a weak D call TRBD1 (6 bases). V was cut by 6 bases and J by 5 bases, with 13 bases left in between. The CDR3 extends over 13 amino acids. The germline V gene encodes CDR1 SNHLY and CDR2 FYNNEI.

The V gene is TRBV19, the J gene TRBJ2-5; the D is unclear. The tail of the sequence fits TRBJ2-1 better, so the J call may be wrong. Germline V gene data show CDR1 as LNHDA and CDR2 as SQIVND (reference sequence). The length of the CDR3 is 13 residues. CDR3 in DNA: TGTGCCAGGAGAAGCAGGATCCAAGAGACCCAGTTCTTC. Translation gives CARRSRIQETQFF.

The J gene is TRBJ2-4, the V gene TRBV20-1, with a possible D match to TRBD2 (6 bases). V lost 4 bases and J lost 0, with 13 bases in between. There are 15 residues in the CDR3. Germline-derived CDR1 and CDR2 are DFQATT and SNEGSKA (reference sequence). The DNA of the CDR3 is TGCAGTGCTACAAACAGGCGGGGAGCCAAAAACATTCAGTACTTC. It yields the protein CSATNRRGAKNIQYF.

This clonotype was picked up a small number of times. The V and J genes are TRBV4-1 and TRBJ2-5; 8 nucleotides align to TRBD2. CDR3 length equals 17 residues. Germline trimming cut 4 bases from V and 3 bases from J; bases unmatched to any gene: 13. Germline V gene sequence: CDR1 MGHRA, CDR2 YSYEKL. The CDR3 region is CASSPGVGGGSKETQYF. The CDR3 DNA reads TGCGCCAGCAGCCCAGGGGTCGGGGGGGGTTCCAAAGAGACCCAGTACTTC.

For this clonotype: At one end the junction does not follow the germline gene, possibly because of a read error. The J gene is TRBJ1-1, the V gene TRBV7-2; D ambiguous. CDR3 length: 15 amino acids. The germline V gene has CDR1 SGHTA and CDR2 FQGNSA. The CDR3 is CASSLGRVMNAEAFF. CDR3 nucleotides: TGTGCCAGCAGCTTAGGTCGGGTCATGAACGCTGAAGCTTTCTTT.

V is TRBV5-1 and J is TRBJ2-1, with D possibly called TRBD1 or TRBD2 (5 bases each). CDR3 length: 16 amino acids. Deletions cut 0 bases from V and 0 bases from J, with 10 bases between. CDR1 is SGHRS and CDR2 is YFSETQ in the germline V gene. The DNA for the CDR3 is TGCGCCAGCAGCTTGGTCGGGGACCTCTCCTACAATGAGCAGTTCTTC. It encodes CASSLVGDLSYNEQFF.

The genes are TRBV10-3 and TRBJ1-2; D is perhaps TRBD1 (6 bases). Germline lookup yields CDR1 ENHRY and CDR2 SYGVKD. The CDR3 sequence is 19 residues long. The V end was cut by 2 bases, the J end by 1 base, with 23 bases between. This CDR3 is CAISETTQGRSGGNYGYTF. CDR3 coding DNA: TGTGCCATCAGTGAGACTACCCAGGGGAGGAGTGGAGGTAACTATGGCTACACCTTC.

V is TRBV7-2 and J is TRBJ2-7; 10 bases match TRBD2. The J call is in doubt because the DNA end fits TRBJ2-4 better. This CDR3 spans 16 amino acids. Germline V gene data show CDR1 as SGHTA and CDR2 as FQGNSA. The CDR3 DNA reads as TGTGCCAGCAGCCTAAGCGGGGGGGGCCCTGGAAACATTCAGTACTTC. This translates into CASSLSGGGPGNIQYF.

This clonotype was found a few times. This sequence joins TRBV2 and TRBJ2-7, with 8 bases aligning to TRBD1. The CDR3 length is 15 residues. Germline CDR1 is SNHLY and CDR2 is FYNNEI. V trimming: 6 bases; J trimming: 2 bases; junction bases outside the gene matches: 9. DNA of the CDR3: TGTGCCAGCAGCGAAAGGACAGGGCCACCCTACGAGCAGTACTTC. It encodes CASSERTGPPYEQYF.

CDR3 DNA sequence: TGCAGTGCTAGACTAGGGGGGGTCTCCTACGAGCAGTACTTC. Encoded protein: CSARLGGVSYEQYF. The chain has TRBV20-1 and TRBJ2-7; D might be TRBD2 (7 bases). Trimming left V 2 bases short and J 0 bases short, with 11 bases between. The CDR3 is 14 amino acids. CDR1 is DFQATT and CDR2 is SNEGSKA in the germline V gene (reference sequence).

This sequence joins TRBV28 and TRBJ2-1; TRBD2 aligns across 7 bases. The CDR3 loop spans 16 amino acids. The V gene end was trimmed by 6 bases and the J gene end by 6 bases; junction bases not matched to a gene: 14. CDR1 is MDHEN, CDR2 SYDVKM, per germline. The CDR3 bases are TGTGCCAGCAGCGACCCGTCGGGGGGTGTTTTCAATGAGCAGTTCTTC. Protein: CASSDPSGGVFNEQFF.

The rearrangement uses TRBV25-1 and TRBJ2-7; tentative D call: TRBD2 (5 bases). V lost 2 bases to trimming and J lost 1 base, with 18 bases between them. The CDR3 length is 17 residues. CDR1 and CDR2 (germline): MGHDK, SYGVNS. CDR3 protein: CASSEGRVRRGSYEQYF. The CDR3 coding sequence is TGTGCCAGCAGTGAAGGAAGAGTGCGCCGGGGATCCTACGAGCAGTACTTC.

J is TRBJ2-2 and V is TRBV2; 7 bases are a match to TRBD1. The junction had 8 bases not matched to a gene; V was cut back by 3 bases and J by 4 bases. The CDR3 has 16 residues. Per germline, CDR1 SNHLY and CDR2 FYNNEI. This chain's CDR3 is CASSDRQGFGTGELFF. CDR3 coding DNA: TGTGCCAGCAGTGACCGACAGGGCTTCGGCACCGGGGAGCTGTTTTTT.

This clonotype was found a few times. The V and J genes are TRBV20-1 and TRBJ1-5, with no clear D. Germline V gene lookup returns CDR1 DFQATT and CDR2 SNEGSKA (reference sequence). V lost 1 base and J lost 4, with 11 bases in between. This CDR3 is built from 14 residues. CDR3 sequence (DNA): TGCAGTGCTAGAGTGGGCAGGCCGAATCAGCCCCAGCATTTT. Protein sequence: CSARVGRPNQPQHF.

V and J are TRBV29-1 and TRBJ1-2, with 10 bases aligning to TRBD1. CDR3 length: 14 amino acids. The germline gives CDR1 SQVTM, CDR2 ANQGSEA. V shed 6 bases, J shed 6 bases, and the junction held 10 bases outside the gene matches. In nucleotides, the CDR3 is TGCAGCGTCGTGGCCGGGACAGGGGCCCATGGCTACACCTTC. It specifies CSVVAGTGAHGYTF.

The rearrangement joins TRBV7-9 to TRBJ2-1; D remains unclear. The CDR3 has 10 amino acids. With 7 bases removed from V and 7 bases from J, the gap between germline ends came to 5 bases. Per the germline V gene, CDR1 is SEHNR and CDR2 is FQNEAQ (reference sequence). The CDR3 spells CASMMNEQFF. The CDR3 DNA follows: TGTGCCAGCATGATGAATGAGCAGTTCTTC.

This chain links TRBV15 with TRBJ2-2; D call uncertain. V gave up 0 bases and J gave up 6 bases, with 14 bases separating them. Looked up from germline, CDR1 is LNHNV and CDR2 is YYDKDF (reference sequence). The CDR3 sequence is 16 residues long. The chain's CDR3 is CATSREGQIGPGELFF. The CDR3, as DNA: TGTGCCACCAGCAGAGAAGGGCAGATTGGTCCCGGGGAGCTGTTTTTT.

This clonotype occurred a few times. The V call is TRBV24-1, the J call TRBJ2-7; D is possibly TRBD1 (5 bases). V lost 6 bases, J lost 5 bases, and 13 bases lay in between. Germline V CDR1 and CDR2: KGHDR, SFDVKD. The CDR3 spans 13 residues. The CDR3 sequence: CATSTHRQDEQYF. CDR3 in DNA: TGTGCCACCAGTACTCACAGGCAGGACGAGCAGTACTTC.

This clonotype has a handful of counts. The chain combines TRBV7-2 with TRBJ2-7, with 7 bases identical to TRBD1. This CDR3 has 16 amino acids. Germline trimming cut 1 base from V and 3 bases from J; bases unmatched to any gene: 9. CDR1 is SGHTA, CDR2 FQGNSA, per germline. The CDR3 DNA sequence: TGTGCCAGCAGCTTAGTGGGTGGGGACAGAAACTACGAGCAGTACTTC. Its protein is CASSLVGGDRNYEQYF. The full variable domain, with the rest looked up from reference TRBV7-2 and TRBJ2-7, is GAGVSQSPSNKVTEKGKDVELRCDPISGHTALYWYRQSLGQGLEFLIYFQGNSAPDKSGLPSDRFSAERTGGSVSTLTIQRTQQEDSAVYLCASSLVGGDRNYEQYFGPGTRLTVT.

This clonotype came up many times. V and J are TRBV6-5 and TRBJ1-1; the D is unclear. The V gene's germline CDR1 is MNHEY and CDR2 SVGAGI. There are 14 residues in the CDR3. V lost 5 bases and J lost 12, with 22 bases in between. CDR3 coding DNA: TGTGCCAGCAGTAGCGAATTCCGGGTCCCAGTGACTTTCTTT. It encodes CASSSEFRVPVTFF.